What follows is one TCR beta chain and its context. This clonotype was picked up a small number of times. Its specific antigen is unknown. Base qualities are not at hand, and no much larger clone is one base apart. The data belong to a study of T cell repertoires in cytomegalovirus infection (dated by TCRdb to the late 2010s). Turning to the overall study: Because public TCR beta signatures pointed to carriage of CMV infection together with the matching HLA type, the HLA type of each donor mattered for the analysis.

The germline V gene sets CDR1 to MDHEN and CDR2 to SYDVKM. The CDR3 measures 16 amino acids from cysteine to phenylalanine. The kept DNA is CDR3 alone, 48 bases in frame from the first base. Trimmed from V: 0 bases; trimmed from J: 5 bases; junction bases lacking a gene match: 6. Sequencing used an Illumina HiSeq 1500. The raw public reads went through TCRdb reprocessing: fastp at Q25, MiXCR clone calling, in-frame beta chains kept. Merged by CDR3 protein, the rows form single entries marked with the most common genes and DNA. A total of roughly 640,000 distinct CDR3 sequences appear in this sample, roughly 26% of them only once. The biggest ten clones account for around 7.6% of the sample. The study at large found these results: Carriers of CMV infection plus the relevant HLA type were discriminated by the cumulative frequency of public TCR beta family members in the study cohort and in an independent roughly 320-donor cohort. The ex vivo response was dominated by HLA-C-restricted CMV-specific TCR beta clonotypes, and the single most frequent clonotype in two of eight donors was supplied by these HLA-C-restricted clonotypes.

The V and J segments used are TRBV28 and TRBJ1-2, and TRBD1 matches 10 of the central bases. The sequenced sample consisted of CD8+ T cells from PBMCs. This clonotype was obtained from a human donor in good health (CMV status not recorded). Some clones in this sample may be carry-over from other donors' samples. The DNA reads TGTGCCAGCAGTTTATGGTTAGGACAGGGGGAGTATGGCTACACCTTC. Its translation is CASSLWLGQGEYGYTF.